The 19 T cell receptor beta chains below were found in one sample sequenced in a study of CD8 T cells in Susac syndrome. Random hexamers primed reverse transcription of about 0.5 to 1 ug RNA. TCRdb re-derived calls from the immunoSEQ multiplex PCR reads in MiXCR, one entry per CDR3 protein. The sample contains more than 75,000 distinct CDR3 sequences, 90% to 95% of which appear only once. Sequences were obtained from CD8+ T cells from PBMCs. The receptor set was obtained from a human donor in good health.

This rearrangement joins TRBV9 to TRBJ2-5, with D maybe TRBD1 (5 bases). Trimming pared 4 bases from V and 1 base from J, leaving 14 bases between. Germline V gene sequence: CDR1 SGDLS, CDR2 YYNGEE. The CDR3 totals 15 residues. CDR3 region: CASSPDAGPQETQYF. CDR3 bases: TGTGCCAGCAGCCCCGACGCAGGGCCCCAAGAGACCCAGTACTTC.

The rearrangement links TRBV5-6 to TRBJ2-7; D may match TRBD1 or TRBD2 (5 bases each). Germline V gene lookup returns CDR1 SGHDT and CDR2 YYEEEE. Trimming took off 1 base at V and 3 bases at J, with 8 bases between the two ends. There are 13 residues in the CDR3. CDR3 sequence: CASSLWGIYEQYF. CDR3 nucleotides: TGTGCCAGCAGCTTGTGGGGGATCTACGAGCAGTACTTC.

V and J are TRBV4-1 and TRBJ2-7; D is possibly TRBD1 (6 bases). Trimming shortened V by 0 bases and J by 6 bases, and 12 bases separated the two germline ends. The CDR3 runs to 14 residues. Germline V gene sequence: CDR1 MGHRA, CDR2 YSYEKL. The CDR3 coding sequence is TGCGCCAGCAGCCAAGATCTACAGGGCGGCGAGCAGTACTTC. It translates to CASSQDLQGGEQYF.

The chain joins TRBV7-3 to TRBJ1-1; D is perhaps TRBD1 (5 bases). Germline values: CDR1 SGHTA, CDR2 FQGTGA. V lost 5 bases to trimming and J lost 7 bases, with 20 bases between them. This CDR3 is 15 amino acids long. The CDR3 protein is CASSPTGGSGGEAFF. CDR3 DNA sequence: TGTGCCAGCAGCCCCACAGGAGGGAGTGGAGGTGAAGCTTTCTTT.

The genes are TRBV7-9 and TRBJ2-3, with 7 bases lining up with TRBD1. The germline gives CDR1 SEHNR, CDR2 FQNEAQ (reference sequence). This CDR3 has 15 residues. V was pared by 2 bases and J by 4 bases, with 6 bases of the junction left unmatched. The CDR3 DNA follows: TGTGCCAGCAGCTTAACAGGGGACAGTGCAGATACGCAGTATTTT. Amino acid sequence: CASSLTGDSADTQYF.

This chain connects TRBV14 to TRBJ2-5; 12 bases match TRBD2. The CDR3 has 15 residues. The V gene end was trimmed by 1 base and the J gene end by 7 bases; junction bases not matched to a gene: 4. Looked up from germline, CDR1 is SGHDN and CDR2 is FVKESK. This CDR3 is CASSQGGLAGPTQYF. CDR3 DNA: TGTGCCAGCAGCCAAGGGGGACTAGCGGGCCCGACCCAGTACTTC.

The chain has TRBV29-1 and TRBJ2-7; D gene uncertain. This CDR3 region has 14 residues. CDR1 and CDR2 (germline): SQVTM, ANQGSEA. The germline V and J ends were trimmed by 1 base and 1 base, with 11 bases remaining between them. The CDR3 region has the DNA TGCAGCGTTGAAGTCAATGGGGTTTCCTACGAGCAGTACTTC. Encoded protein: CSVEVNGVSYEQYF.

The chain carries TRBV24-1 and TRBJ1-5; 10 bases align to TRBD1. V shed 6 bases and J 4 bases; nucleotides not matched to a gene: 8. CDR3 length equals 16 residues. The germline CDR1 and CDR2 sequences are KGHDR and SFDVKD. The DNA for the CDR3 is TGTGCCACCAGTCGGGACAGGGGAAGAAGGAATCAGCCCCAGCATTTT. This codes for CATSRDRGRRNQPQHF.

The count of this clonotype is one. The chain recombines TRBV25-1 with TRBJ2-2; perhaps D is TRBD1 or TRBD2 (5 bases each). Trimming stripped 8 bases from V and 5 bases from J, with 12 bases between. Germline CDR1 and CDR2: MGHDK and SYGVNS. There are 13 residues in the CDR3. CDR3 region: CASRGKGTGELFF. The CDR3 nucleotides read TGTGCCAGCCGGGGCAAGGGGACCGGGGAGCTGTTTTTT.

The CDR3 sequence: CASSLENSYNEQFF. Written as DNA, the CDR3 is TGCGCCAGCAGCTTGGAGAACTCCTACAATGAGCAGTTCTTC. The rearrangement joins TRBV5-1 to TRBJ2-1, with D unclear. V dropped 0 bases and J dropped 0 bases, with 4 bases sitting between them. CDR1 SGHRS and CDR2 YFSETQ come from the germline V gene. The CDR3 is made up of 14 amino acids.

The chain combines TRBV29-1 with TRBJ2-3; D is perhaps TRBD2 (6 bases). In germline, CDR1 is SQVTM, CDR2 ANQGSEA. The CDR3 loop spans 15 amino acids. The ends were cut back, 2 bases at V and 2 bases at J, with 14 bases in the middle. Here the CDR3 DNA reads TGCAGCGTTGAAACGGGGGAGGTCAACACAGATACGCAGTATTTT. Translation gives CSVETGEVNTDTQYF.

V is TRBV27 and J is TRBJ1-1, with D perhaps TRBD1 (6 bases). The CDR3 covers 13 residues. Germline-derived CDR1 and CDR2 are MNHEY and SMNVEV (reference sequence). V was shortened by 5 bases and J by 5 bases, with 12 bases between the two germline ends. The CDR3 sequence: CASSRGQVTEAFF. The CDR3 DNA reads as TGTGCCAGCAGTCGGGGGCAGGTTACTGAAGCTTTCTTT.

This chain's CDR3 is CAGQDRADTIYF. CDR3 nucleotide sequence: TGTGCCGGCCAGGACAGGGCCGACACCATATATTTT. V gene TRBV30 combines with J gene TRBJ1-3; 8 positions match TRBD1. Trimming at V came to 8 bases and at J to 8 bases, leaving 8 bases not matched to a gene. The CDR3 runs 12 residues. Germline values: CDR1 GTSNPN, CDR2 SVGIG (reference sequence).

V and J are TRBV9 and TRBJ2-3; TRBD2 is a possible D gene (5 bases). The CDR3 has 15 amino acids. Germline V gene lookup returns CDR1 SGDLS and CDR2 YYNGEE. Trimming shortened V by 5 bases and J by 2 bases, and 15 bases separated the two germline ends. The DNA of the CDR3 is TGTGCCAGCAGGAACCAGTCGGGGTTCACAGATACGCAGTATTTT. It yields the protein CASRNQSGFTDTQYF.

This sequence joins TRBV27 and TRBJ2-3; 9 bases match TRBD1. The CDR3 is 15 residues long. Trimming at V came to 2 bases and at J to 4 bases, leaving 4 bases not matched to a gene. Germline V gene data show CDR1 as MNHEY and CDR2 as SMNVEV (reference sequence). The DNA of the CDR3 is TGTGCCAGCAGTTTAACAGGGGGCGGGTCAGATACGCAGTATTTT. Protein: CASSLTGGGSDTQYF.

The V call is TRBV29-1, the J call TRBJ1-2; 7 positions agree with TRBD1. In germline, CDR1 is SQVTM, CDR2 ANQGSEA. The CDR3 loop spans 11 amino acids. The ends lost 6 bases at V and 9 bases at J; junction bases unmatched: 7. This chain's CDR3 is CSVPTGYSYTF. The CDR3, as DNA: TGCAGCGTCCCGACAGGGTACAGCTACACCTTC.

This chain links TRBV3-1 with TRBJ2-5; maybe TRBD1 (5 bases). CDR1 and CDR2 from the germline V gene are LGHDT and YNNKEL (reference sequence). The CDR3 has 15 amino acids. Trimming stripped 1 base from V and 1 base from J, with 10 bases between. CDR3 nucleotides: TGTGCCAGCAGCCAAGGGACACCGATCCAAGAGACCCAGTACTTC. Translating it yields CASSQGTPIQETQYF.

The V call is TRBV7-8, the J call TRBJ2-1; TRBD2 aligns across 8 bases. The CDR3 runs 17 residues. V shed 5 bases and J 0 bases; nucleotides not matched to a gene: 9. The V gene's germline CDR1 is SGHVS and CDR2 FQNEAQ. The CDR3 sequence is CASSGRSGGLSYNEQFF. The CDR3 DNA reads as TGTGCCAGCAGCGGACGAAGCGGGGGACTCTCCTACAATGAGCAGTTCTTC.

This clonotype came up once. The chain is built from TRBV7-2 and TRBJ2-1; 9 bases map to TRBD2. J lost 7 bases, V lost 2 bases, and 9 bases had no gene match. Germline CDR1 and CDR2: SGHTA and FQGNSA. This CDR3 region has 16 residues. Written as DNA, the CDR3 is TGTGCCAGCAGCTTATCGGCGGGGGGGCCCACAAATGAGCAGTTCTTC. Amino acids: CASSLSAGGPTNEQFF.